This T cell receptor (beta chain) was obtained from a study of blood T cell repertoires in COVID-19. Study context: Specimens from acute and convalescent COVID-19 originated in the United States, Italy and Spain. From T cells, B-cell-depleted T cells, or PBMCs came the material, which was cDNA or gDNA.

Profiling relied on immunoSEQ multiplex PCR, and the TCRdb table lists in-frame clones only, not all of them. Among some 80,000 clones listed, about 83% were seen once. The CDR3 has 13 amino acids. Germline V gives CDR1 SGHDT, CDR2 YYEEEE. V lost 1 base and J 6 bases, leaving 9 bases between the germline ends. The sequence came from a human donor in a cohort sampled during active COVID-19. The specimen sequenced was peripheral blood. The rearrangement joins TRBV5-6 to TRBJ2-3, with D uncertain. The CDR3 region is CASSLILKDTQYF. CDR3 coding DNA: TGTGCCAGCAGCTTGATTCTAAAGGATACGCAGTATTTT.